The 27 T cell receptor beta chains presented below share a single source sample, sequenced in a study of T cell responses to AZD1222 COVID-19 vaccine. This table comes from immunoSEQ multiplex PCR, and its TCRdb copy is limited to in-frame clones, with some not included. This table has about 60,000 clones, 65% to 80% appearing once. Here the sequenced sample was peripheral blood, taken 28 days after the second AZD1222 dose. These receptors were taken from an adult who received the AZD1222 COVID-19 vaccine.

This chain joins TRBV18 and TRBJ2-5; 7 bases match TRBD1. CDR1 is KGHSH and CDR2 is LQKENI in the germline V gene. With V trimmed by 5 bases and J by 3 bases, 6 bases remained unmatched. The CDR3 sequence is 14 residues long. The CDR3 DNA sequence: TGTGCCAGCTCAGAACAGGGGATTGAAGAGACCCAGTACTTC. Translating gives CASSEQGIEETQYF.

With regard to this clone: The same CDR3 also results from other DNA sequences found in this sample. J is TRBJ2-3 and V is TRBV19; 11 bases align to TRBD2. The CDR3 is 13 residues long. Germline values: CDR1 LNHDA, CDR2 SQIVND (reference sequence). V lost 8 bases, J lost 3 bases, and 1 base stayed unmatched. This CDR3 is CASSSGGTDTQYF. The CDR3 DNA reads TGTGCCAGTTCTAGCGGGGGGACAGATACGCAGTATTTT.

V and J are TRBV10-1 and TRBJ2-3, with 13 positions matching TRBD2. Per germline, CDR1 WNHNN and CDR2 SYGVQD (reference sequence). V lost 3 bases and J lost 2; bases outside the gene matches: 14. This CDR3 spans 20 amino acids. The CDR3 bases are TGCGCCAGCAGTGATTCTTACCCAACGACTAGCGGGGGGAACACAGATACGCAGTATTTT. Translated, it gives CASSDSYPTTSGGNTDTQYF.

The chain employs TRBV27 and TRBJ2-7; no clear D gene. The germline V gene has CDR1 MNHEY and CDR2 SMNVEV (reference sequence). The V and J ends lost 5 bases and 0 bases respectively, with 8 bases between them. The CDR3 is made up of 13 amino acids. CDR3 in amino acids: CASSPHNSYEQYF. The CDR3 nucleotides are TGTGCCAGCAGTCCCCACAACTCCTACGAGCAGTACTTC.

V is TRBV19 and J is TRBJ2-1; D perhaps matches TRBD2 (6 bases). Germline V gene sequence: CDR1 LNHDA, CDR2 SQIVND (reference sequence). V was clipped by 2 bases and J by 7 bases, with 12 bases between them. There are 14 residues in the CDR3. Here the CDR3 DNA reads TGTGCCAGTAGTATACGCGAGCGGGTTAATGAGCAGTTCTTC. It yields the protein CASSIRERVNEQFF.

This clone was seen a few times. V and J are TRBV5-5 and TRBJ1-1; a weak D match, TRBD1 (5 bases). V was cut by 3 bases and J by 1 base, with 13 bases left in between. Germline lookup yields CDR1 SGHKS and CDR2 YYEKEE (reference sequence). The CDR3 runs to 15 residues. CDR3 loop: CASSSSGSRNTEAFF. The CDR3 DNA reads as TGTGCCAGCAGCTCTTCAGGGTCGAGGAACACTGAAGCTTTCTTT.

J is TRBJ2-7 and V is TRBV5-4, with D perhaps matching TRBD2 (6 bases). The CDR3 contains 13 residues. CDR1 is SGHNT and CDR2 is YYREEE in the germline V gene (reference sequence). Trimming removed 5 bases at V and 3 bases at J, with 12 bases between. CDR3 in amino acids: CASREAGLYEQYF. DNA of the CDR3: TGTGCCAGCAGGGAGGCGGGACTCTACGAGCAGTACTTC.

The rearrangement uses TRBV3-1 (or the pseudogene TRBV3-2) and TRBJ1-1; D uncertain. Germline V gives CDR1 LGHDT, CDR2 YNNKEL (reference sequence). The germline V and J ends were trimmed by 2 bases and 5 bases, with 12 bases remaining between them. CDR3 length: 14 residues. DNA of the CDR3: TGTGCCAGCAGCCAACGGCAGGTCGGAACTGAAGCTTTCTTT. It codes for CASSQRQVGTEAFF.

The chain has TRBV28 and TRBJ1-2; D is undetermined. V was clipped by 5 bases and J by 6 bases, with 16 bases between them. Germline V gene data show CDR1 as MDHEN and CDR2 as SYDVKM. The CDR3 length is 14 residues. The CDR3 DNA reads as TGTGCCAGCAGTCACTCGGCCGAAGGGAATGGCTACACCTTC. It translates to CASSHSAEGNGYTF.

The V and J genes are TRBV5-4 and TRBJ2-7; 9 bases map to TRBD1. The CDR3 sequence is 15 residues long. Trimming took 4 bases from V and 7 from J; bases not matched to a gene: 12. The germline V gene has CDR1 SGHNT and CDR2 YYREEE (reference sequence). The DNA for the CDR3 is TGTGCCAGCAGCCTAGCACAGGGGGCCGCAAGGGAGCAGTACTTC. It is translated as CASSLAQGAAREQYF.

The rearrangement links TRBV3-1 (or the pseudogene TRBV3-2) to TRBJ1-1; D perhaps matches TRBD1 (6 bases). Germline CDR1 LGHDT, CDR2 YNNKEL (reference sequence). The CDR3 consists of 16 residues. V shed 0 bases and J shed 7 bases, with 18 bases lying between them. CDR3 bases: TGTGCCAGCAGCCAAGAGCAGGGGAACGCCGGGGATGAAGCTTTCTTT. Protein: CASSQEQGNAGDEAFF.

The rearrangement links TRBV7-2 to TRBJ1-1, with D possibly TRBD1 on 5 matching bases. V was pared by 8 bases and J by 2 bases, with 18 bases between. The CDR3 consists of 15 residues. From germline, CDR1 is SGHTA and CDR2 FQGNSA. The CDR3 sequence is CASGRTDIGNTEAFF. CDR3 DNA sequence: TGTGCCAGCGGACGGACGGACATTGGAAACACTGAAGCTTTCTTT.

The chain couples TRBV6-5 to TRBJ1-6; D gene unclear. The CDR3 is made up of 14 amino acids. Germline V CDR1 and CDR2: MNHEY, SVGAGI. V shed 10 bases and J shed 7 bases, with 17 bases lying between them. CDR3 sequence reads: CATSSREQNSPLHF. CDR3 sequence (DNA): TGTGCCACATCCTCCCGGGAACAAAATTCACCCCTCCACTTT.

CDR3 residues: CASSSGAGVLRNEQFF. CDR3 in DNA: TGTGCCAGCAGCTCAGGGGCGGGGGTGCTTCGTAATGAGCAGTTCTTC. The chain couples TRBV7-3 to TRBJ2-1; possibly TRBD2 for D (7 bases). Deletions cut 4 bases from V and 7 bases from J, with 20 bases between. Germline lookup yields CDR1 SGHTA and CDR2 FQGTGA. This CDR3 has 16 residues.

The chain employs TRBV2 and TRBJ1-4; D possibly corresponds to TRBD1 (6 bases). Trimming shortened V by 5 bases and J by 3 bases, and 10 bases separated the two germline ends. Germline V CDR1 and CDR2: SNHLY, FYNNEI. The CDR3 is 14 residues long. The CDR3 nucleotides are TGTGCCAGCAGTCAACAGGGTGCTAATGAAAAACTGTTTTTT. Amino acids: CASSQQGANEKLFF.

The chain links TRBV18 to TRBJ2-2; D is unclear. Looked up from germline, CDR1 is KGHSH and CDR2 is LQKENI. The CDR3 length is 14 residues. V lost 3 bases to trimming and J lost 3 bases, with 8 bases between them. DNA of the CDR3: TGTGCCAGCTCACCGGTTGGGGACACCGGGGAGCTGTTTTTT. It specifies CASSPVGDTGELFF. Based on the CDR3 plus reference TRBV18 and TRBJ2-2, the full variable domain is NAGVMQNPRHLVRRRGQEARLRCSPMKGHSHVYWYRQLPEEGLKFMVYLQKENIIDESGMPKERFSAEFPKEGPSILRIQQVVRGDSAAYFCASSPVGDTGELFFGEGSRLTVL.

Written as DNA, the CDR3 is TGTGCCAGCAGTCCGGGACAGGGTTTAGGGCAGTACTTC. This sequence encodes CASSPGQGLGQYF. This rearrangement joins TRBV27 to TRBJ2-7, with TRBD1 matching 9 bases. The length of the CDR3 is 13 residues. The J segment lost 9 bases and the V segment lost 5 bases, leaving 8 bases of the junction unmatched. Germline values: CDR1 MNHEY, CDR2 SMNVEV (reference sequence).

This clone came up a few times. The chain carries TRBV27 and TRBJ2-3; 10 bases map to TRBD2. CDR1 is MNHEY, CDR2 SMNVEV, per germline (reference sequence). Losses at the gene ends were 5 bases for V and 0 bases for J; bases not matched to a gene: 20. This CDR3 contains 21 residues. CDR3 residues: CASSRPPSVAGGPSSTDTQYF. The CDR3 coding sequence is TGTGCCAGCAGTCGGCCACCGTCGGTAGCGGGGGGTCCCAGTAGCACAGATACGCAGTATTTT.

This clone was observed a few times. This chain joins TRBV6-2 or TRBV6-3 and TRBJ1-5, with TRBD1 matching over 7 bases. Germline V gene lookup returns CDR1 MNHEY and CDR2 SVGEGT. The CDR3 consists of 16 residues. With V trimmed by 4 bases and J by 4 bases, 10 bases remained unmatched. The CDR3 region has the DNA TGTGCCAGCAGTTTTGGGCCGGGACAGCATAATCAGCCCCAGCATTTT. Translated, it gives CASSFGPGQHNQPQHF.

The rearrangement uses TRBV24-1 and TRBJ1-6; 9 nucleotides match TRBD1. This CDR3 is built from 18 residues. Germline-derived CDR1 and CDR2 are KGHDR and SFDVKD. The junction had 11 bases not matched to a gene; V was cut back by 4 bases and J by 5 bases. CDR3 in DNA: TGTGCCACCAGTGAGTCCCCGGGACAGGGTCTTAATAATTCACCCCTCCACTTT. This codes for CATSESPGQGLNNSPLHF.

In DNA form, the CDR3 reads TGTGCCAGCAGTCCTTTGGACAGAACCTACGAGCAGTACTTC. The encoded protein is CASSPLDRTYEQYF. The J gene is TRBJ2-7, the V gene TRBV28; D might be TRBD1 (6 bases). The CDR3 consists of 14 residues. The germline V and J ends were trimmed by 5 bases and 2 bases, with 13 bases remaining between them. Per germline, CDR1 MDHEN and CDR2 SYDVKM.

The CDR3 reads CASSQEDRAGAGSYEQYF. DNA of the CDR3: TGCGCCAGCAGCCAAGAGGATAGAGCGGGAGCGGGATCCTACGAGCAGTACTTC. The rearrangement links TRBV4-3 to TRBJ2-7; 8 positions agree with TRBD2. After removal of 0 bases from V and 1 base from J, the junction contained 11 bases not matched to a gene. Germline CDR1 LGHNA, CDR2 YSLEER. The CDR3 runs 18 residues.

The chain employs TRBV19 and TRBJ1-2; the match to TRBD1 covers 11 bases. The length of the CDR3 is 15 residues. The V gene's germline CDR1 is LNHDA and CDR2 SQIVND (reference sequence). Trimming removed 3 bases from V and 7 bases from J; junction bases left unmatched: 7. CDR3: CASSIADRGRGGYTF. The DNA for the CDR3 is TGTGCCAGTAGTATTGCGGACAGGGGGCGCGGTGGCTACACCTTC.

The CDR3 here is CASSLRGNGVGTEAFF. As DNA, the CDR3 is TGTGCCAGCAGCTTAAGGGGTAATGGAGTGGGCACTGAAGCTTTCTTT. This rearrangement joins TRBV11-2 to TRBJ1-1, with D perhaps TRBD1 (5 bases). CDR3 length: 16 residues. Germline V CDR1 and CDR2: SGHAT, FQNNGV. Trimming stripped 2 bases from V and 4 bases from J, with 17 bases between. The entire variable domain, with the rest obtained from reference TRBV11-2 and TRBJ1-1, is as follows: EAGVAQSPRYKIIEKRQSVAFWCNPISGHATLYWYQQILGQGPKLLIQFQNNGVVDDSQLPKDRFSAERLKGVDSTLKIQPAKLEDSAVYLCASSLRGNGVGTEAFFGQGTRLTVV.

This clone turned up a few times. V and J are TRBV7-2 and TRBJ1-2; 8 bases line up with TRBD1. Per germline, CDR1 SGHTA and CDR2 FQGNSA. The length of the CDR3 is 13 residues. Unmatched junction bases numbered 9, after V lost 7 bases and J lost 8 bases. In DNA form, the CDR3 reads TGTGCCAGCACCCCCGGACAGGGAGGAGGCTACACCTTC. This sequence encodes CASTPGQGGGYTF.

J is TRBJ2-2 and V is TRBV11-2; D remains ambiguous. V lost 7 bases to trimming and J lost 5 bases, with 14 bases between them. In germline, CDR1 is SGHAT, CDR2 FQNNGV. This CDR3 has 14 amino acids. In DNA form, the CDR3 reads TGTGCCAGCACCCCATCGAGCACTACCGGGGAGCTGTTTTTT. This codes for CASTPSSTTGELFF.

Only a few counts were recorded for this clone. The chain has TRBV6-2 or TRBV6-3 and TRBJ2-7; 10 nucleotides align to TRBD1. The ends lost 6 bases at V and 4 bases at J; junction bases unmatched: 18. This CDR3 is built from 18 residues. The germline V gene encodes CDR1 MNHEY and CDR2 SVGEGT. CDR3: CASSRTDRGSPSLYEQYF. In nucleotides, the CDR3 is TGTGCCAGCAGCCGAACGGACAGGGGGAGTCCGAGTCTTTACGAGCAGTACTTC.